Described below is a single T cell receptor beta chain sequence and its context. Trimming left V 2 bases short and J 8 bases short, with 12 bases between. The CDR3 extends over 13 amino acids. The germline gives CDR1 MNHEY, CDR2 SVGEGT. The time point: blood at routine non-recurrence follow-up after resection. Tumor, nontumor lung or frozen PBMC supplied whole RNA that was sequenced unsorted. The data belong to a study of spatial heterogeneity in lung cancer. Study-level information: Donation came from 70 or so patients with untreated early-stage non-small cell lung cancer.

The library protocol tagged each TCR cDNA with a unique molecular identifier. TCRdb fed the 5' RACE reads into MiXCR, producing one record per CDR3 protein. Here the sample spans about 94,000 distinct CDR3 sequences, approximately 20% being singletons. V usage is TRBV6-2 or TRBV6-3 and J usage is TRBJ1-1; no clear D gene. The source of this sequence is a male donor with early-stage non-small cell lung cancer. The source was PBMCs, collected at follow-up. The CDR3 loop reads CASSYAAPVEAFF. CDR3 sequence (DNA): TGTGCCAGCAGTTACGCCGCCCCGGTGGAAGCTTTCTTT.